The 27 T cell receptor beta chains below all came from one sample that was sequenced in a study of cytomegalovirus exposure and HLA in healthy donors (dated by TCRdb to 2016 to 2017). To prepare the library, the immunoSEQ multiplex PCR assay was applied. The multiplex PCR relied on a mix of 60 forward primers for TCR Vbeta segments and 13 reverse primers for TCR Jbeta segments. TCRdb's version of the immuneACCESS table is confined to in-frame rearrangements and falls short of the full clone set. An unresolved V gene accounts for under half of the shortfall where checked; the remainder is of unknown origin. The record for this sample contains approximately 110,000 clones. The ten largest clones add up to about 2.5% of the sample. The material sequenced was PBMCs. The origin of the receptors is a man under 40 in good health and CMV-seronegative.

Written as DNA, the CDR3 is TGTGCCAGCAGCTTGGTGGGAGGTCACAATGAGCAGTTCTTC. This sequence encodes CASSLVGGHNEQFF. J is TRBJ2-1 and V is TRBV5-6; D possibly corresponds to TRBD2 (6 bases). CDR3 length: 14 amino acids. V was pared by 0 bases and J by 5 bases, with 9 bases between. CDR1 is SGHDT and CDR2 is YYEEEE in the germline V gene.

This rearrangement joins TRBV19 to TRBJ1-1; D is undetermined. The CDR3 has 15 amino acids. From germline, CDR1 is LNHDA and CDR2 SQIVND (reference sequence). V lost 5 bases and J lost 3, with 16 bases in between. The CDR3 here is CASSEEGRAHTEAFF. CDR3 sequence (DNA): TGTGCCAGTAGTGAAGAAGGCAGAGCGCACACTGAAGCTTTCTTT.

V is TRBV7-2 and J is TRBJ2-1, with a weak D call TRBD1 (6 bases). The V end lost 5 bases, the J end lost 6 bases, and 23 bases lay between the germline ends. Germline CDR1 reads SGHTA; CDR2 reads FQGNSA. The CDR3 extends over 17 amino acids. CDR3 sequence (DNA): TGTGCCAGCAGCCCACTTCCGGGACACTCCCAGGGCAATGAGCAGTTCTTC. Translation: CASSPLPGHSQGNEQFF.

The chain combines TRBV29-1 with TRBJ2-1, with 11 bases lining up with TRBD1. The CDR3 is made up of 14 amino acids. The V segment lost 7 bases and the J segment 2 bases; nucleotides outside the gene matches: 4. In germline, CDR1 is SQVTM, CDR2 ANQGSEA. The CDR3 nucleotides read TGCAGCGCCTTGGGACAGGGGGCCTACAATGAGCAGTTCTTC. It encodes CSALGQGAYNEQFF.

The rearrangement joins TRBV9 to TRBJ2-1; TRBD2 aligns across 9 bases. The V gene end was trimmed by 2 bases and the J gene end by 7 bases; junction bases not matched to a gene: 7. Germline loops: CDR1 SGDLS, CDR2 YYNGEE. The CDR3 totals 15 residues. CDR3 protein: CASSVSGSQWNEQFF. Written as DNA, the CDR3 is TGTGCCAGCAGCGTTAGCGGGAGCCAGTGGAATGAGCAGTTCTTC. The variable domain in full, completed from reference TRBV9 and TRBJ2-1, reads DSGVTQTPKHLITATGQRVTLRCSPRSGDLSVYWYQQSLDQGLQFLIQYYNGEERAKGNILERFSAQQFPDLHSELNLSSLELGDSALYFCASSVSGSQWNEQFFGPGTRLTVL.

The V and J genes are TRBV5-6 and TRBJ1-5; D perhaps matches TRBD1 (5 bases). V lost 2 bases and J lost 4, with 10 bases in between. The CDR3 contains 14 residues. The germline CDR1 and CDR2 sequences are SGHDT and YYEEEE. The CDR3 is CASSLFRANQPQHF. DNA for the CDR3: TGTGCCAGCAGCTTATTCAGGGCTAATCAGCCCCAGCATTTT.

The chain uses TRBV27 and TRBJ2-1; no clear D gene. Germline-derived CDR1 and CDR2 are MNHEY and SMNVEV (reference sequence). V gave up 2 bases and J gave up 0 bases, with 8 bases separating them. This CDR3 has 15 residues. CDR3 residues: CASSLVSRSYNEQFF. The CDR3 coding sequence is TGTGCCAGCAGTTTAGTTAGCCGCTCCTACAATGAGCAGTTCTTC.

V and J are TRBV4-1 and TRBJ1-2; TRBD1 aligns across 9 bases. V dropped 5 bases and J dropped 8; count of bases not matched to a gene: 15. Germline CDR1 and CDR2: MGHRA and YSYEKL. CDR3 length equals 16 residues. DNA of the CDR3: TGCGCCAGCAGCTCCCCTACTCCGGGACAGGGAACAGGCTACACCTTC. Translation gives CASSSPTPGQGTGYTF.

The V and J genes are TRBV27 and TRBJ1-5; D is unclear. This CDR3 has 15 amino acids. V lost 2 bases, J lost 1 base, and 9 bases lay in between. Germline V gene data show CDR1 as MNHEY and CDR2 as SMNVEV (reference sequence). The CDR3 DNA follows: TGTGCCAGCAGTTTAGCAGGTCTGAGCAATCAGCCCCAGCATTTT. Translation: CASSLAGLSNQPQHF.

The rearrangement joins TRBV4-1 to TRBJ2-5; tentatively, D is TRBD2 (6 bases). CDR3 size: 15 residues. V lost 3 bases to trimming and J lost 1 base, with 12 bases between them. The germline V gene encodes CDR1 MGHRA and CDR2 YSYEKL. CDR3 sequence: CASSHGRGPQETQYF. The CDR3 region has the DNA TGCGCCAGCAGCCATGGGCGGGGACCCCAAGAGACCCAGTACTTC.

The J gene is TRBJ1-2, the V gene TRBV6-1; D not resolved. CDR3 size: 13 residues. Germline V gene sequence: CDR1 MNHNS, CDR2 SASEGT. Trimming left V 3 bases short and J 4 bases short, with 9 bases between. CDR3 in amino acids: CASSDWTSYGYTF. CDR3 nucleotide sequence: TGTGCCAGCAGTGATTGGACTAGCTATGGCTACACCTTC.

CDR3 nucleotides: TGTGCCAGCAGCCAAGGGGGGGGCAGGTACTATGGCTACACCTTC. Its protein product is CASSQGGGRYYGYTF. The chain combines TRBV4-2 with TRBJ1-2; a possible D gene is TRBD1 (6 bases). Germline V gene sequence: CDR1 LGHNA, CDR2 YNFKEQ. The CDR3 consists of 15 residues. The ends were cut back, 1 base at V and 3 bases at J, with 12 bases in the middle.

The chain carries TRBV7-9 and TRBJ1-2; tentative D call: TRBD1 (5 bases). Germline V gives CDR1 SEHNR, CDR2 FQNEAQ (reference sequence). The V end lost 5 bases, the J end lost 4 bases, and 14 bases lay between the germline ends. The CDR3 spans 14 residues. The CDR3 nucleotides read TGTGCCAGCAGCCCTAATCAGGGTCCCTATGGCTACACCTTC. This codes for CASSPNQGPYGYTF.

This sequence joins TRBV11-2 and TRBJ1-3; D gene uncertain. Trimming left V 5 bases short and J 2 bases short, with 13 bases between. The CDR3 spans 15 residues. Germline CDR1 reads SGHAT; CDR2 reads FQNNGV. This chain's CDR3 is CASSASGVPGNTIYF. The CDR3 DNA reads TGTGCCAGCAGCGCCTCAGGCGTGCCTGGAAACACCATATATTTT.

The chain links TRBV28 to TRBJ2-7; D is possibly TRBD1 (5 bases). V lost 8 bases to trimming and J lost 4 bases, with 12 bases between them. There are 12 residues in the CDR3. Germline CDR1 MDHEN, CDR2 SYDVKM. The CDR3 reads CASRTQGYEQYF. In DNA, the CDR3 is TGTGCCAGCCGAACCCAGGGTTACGAGCAGTACTTC.

This chain joins TRBV5-1 and TRBJ2-4; D may correspond to TRBD1 or TRBD2 (6 bases each). This CDR3 is 15 amino acids long. V shed 4 bases and J shed 5 bases, with 16 bases lying between them. CDR1 is SGHRS and CDR2 is YFSETQ in the germline V gene. CDR3 region: CASSLEGVGENIQYF. As DNA, the CDR3 is TGCGCCAGCAGCCTGGAGGGGGTGGGAGAAAACATTCAGTACTTC. Drawing the rest from reference TRBV5-1 and TRBJ2-4, the complete variable domain is KAGVTQTPRYLIKTRGQQVTLSCSPISGHRSVSWYQQTPGQGLQFLFEYFSETQRNKGNFPGRFSGRQFSNSRSEMNVSTLELGDSALYLCASSLEGVGENIQYFGAGTRLSVL.

The chain employs TRBV27 and TRBJ2-3, with 9 nucleotides matching TRBD2. The CDR3 has 16 residues. From germline, CDR1 is MNHEY and CDR2 SMNVEV (reference sequence). After removal of 8 bases from V and 6 bases from J, the junction contained 15 bases not matched to a gene. CDR3: CASRSWGGRAPDTQYF. As DNA, the CDR3 is TGTGCCAGCCGTTCCTGGGGCGGGAGGGCCCCCGATACGCAGTATTTT.

The chain is built from TRBV11-3 and TRBJ2-3; 13 bases are a match to TRBD2. Germline V gene lookup returns CDR1 SGHNT and CDR2 YENEEA. This CDR3 has 16 residues. V lost 4 bases, J lost 2 bases, and 3 bases stayed unmatched. This CDR3 reads CASSSGTSGITDTQYF. CDR3 sequence (DNA): TGTGCCAGCAGCTCGGGGACTAGCGGGATCACAGATACGCAGTATTTT. The variable domain in full, completed from reference TRBV11-3 and TRBJ2-3, reads EAGVVQSPRYKIIEKKQPVAFWCNPISGHNTLYWYLQNLGQGPELLIRYENEEAVDDSQLPKDRFSAERLKGVDSTLKIQPAELGDSAVYLCASSSGTSGITDTQYFGPGTRLTVL.

To note about this clone: This sample also contains other DNA sequences that code for the same CDR3. The chain combines TRBV2 with TRBJ2-1; the D gene is possibly TRBD2 (6 bases). Trimming stripped 9 bases from V and 1 base from J, with 10 bases between. Germline V gene lookup returns CDR1 SNHLY and CDR2 FYNNEI. The CDR3 extends over 13 amino acids. The CDR3 DNA is TGTGCCAGTACTAGCAGTTCCTACAATGAGCAGTTCTTC. Its translation is CASTSSSYNEQFF.

The chain employs TRBV30 and TRBJ2-5, with D tentatively TRBD1 (6 bases). The J call may not be correct, given that the DNA end is closer to TRBJ2-7. Looked up from germline, CDR1 is GTSNPN and CDR2 is SVGIG (reference sequence). The CDR3 length is 12 residues. CDR3 region: CAWTGDSYEQYF. For the CDR3, the DNA is TGTGCCTGGACAGGGGATTCCTACGAGCAGTACTTC.

The rearrangement links TRBV19 to TRBJ1-5; 7 nucleotides line up with TRBD1. CDR3 size: 12 residues. Germline V gene sequence: CDR1 LNHDA, CDR2 SQIVND (reference sequence). V was clipped by 11 bases and J by 7 bases; unmatched bases: 8. The CDR3 spells CAGRQGQQPQHF. CDR3 sequence (DNA): TGTGCCGGACGACAGGGCCAACAGCCCCAGCATTTT.

This chain links TRBV10-3 with TRBJ2-3; D uncertain. Germline CDR1 reads ENHRY; CDR2 reads SYGVKD. The CDR3 runs 14 residues. Trimming cost V 4 bases and J 1 base, with 9 bases left between them. The CDR3 loop reads CAISAVRGTDTQYF. The CDR3 DNA follows: TGTGCCATCAGTGCCGTCCGGGGCACAGATACGCAGTATTTT.

The chain uses TRBV19 and TRBJ1-1; D is possibly TRBD1 (5 bases). Trimming took 4 bases from V and 7 from J, leaving 16 bases between them. Germline assignment: CDR1 LNHDA and CDR2 SQIVND (reference sequence). The CDR3 extends over 14 amino acids. The CDR3 spells CASSKGASFLEAFF. In DNA, the CDR3 is TGTGCCAGTAGTAAAGGGGCGAGCTTCCTTGAAGCTTTCTTT. Combining the CDR3 with reference TRBV19 and TRBJ1-1 gives the whole variable domain DGGITQSPKYLFRKEGQNVTLSCEQNLNHDAMYWYRQDPGQGLRLIYYSQIVNDFQKGDIAEGYSVSREKKESFPLTVTSAQKNPTAFYLCASSKGASFLEAFFGQGTRLTVV.

The gene calls are TRBV5-4 and TRBJ2-1, with D perhaps matching TRBD1 (6 bases). This CDR3 is built from 14 residues. The V and J ends lost 4 bases and 4 bases respectively, with 12 bases between them. Germline assignment: CDR1 SGHNT and CDR2 YYREEE (reference sequence). In DNA, the CDR3 is TGTGCCAGCAGCCCCCGGGACACTTACAATGAGCAGTTCTTC. Its protein is CASSPRDTYNEQFF.

This sequence joins TRBV5-1 and TRBJ2-5; 8 bases line up with TRBD2. The end of the DNA fits TRBJ2-7 better, so the J call may be wrong. Germline V CDR1 and CDR2: SGHRS, YFSETQ. The CDR3 extends over 13 amino acids. CDR3 in DNA: TGCGCCAGCTCCGTAGCGGGACCCTACGAGCAGTACTTC. It codes for CASSVAGPYEQYF.

This chain links TRBV15 with TRBJ2-5; weak D call: TRBD1 (5 bases). The CDR3 runs 14 residues. The V gene's germline CDR1 is LNHNV and CDR2 YYDKDF (reference sequence). V lost 3 bases, J lost 0 bases, and 8 bases lay in between. CDR3 DNA: TGTGCCACCAGCAGGAGACAGTACCAAGAGACCCAGTACTTC. This codes for CATSRRQYQETQYF.

The chain couples TRBV5-6 to TRBJ2-7, with 7 bases fitting TRBD1. The CDR3 covers 15 residues. Trimming cost V 0 bases and J 6 bases; bases outside gene matches: 9. The germline gives CDR1 SGHDT, CDR2 YYEEEE. The CDR3 protein is CASSLAGTGDCEQYF. CDR3 sequence (DNA): TGTGCCAGCAGCTTGGCCGGCACAGGGGATTGCGAGCAGTACTTC.